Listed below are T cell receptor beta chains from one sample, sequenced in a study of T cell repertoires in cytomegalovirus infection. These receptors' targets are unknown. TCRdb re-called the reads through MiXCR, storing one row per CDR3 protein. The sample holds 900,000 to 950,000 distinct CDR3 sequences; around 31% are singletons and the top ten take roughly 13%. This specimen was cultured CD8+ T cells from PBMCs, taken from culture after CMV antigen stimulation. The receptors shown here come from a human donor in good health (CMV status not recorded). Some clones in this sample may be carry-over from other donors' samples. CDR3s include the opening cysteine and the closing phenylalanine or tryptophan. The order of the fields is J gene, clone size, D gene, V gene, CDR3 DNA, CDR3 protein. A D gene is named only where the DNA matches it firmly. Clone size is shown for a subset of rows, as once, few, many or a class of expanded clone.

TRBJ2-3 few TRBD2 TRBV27 TGTGCCAGCAGCCCTTTGACTAGCGGGGGCTCAGATACGCAGTATTTT CASSPLTSGGSDTQYF
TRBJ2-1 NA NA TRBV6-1 TGTGCCAGCAGTGAAGGAGTAATCATTCTGATCTTC CASSEGVIILIF
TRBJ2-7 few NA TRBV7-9 TGTGCCAGCAGCTCCCAGGGGTCGGGGGAGCAGTACTTC CASSSQGSGEQYF
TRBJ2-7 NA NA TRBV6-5 TGTGCCAGCAGTCCCGAGGGGCGTGAGCAGTACTTC CASSPEGREQYF
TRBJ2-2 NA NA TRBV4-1 TGCGCCAGCAGCCAACCCCCTGGAAACACCGGGGAGCTGTTTTTT CASSQPPGNTGELFF
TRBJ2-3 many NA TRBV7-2 TGTGCCAGCAGCTTAGTGACAGGGGAGGGAGATACGCAGTATTTT CASSLVTGEGDTQYF
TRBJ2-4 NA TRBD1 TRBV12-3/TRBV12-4 TGTGCCAGCAGAATGACAGGGTGGGACATTCAGTACTTC CASRMTGWDIQYF
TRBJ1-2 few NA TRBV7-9 TGTGCCAGCAGCTTAGCCTATATAACCTTC CASSLAYITF
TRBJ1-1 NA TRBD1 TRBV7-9 TGTGCCAGCAGCTTCGGGACAGGGGTCCCAAACACTGAAGCTTTCTTT CASSFGTGVPNTEAFF
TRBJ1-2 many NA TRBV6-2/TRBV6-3 TGTGCCAGCACCAGGGGCGGAGGCTACACCTTC CASTRGGGYTF